The rows below give T cell receptor beta chains drawn from one sample of a study of shared clonotypes between healthy human individuals. Clones were read by immunoSEQ multiplex PCR, and TCRdb kept only the in-frame ones, dropping some. The sample includes 2 million or so clones, about 95% seen only once; the top ten take 0.13%. The sample comprised naive CD4+ T cells sorted from blood. The origin of the receptors is a man aged 18 to 30 in good health. Both conserved end residues are part of each CDR3. The D gene is left open where the match is weak. Size tells how often a clone was seen (once, few, many) or the class of an expanded clone, and some rows leave it out.

V gene,J gene,D gene,clone size,CDR3 DNA,CDR3 protein
TRBV5-1,TRBJ2-7,TRBD1,NA,TGCGCCAGCAGCTTCCAAGCCCTGGGACAGAGCTCCTACGAGCAGTACTTC,CASSFQALGQSSYEQYF
TRBV6-1,TRBJ1-2,TRBD1,NA,TGTGCCAGCAGTGAAGGAACAGGGGGCCGTGGCTACACCTTC,CASSEGTGGRGYTF
TRBV12-5,TRBJ2-3,TRBD2,NA,TGTGCTAGTGGTAGGGAGGGGTACACAGATACGCAGTATTTT,CASGREGYTDTQYF
TRBV6-6,TRBJ2-5,NA,NA,TGTGCCAGCAGTTACGGCGGTTTCAGAGGGGAAGAGACCCAGTACTTC,CASSYGGFRGEETQYF
TRBV11-3,TRBJ2-5,NA,NA,TGTGCCAGCAGCTCAGGGGCCGGGGAGACCCAGTACTTC,CASSSGAGETQYF
TRBV10-1,TRBJ2-3,NA,NA,TGCGCCAGCAGTGAGTCGGGGAGTCGGGACACAGATACGCAGTATTTT,CASSESGSRDTDTQYF
TRBV2,TRBJ1-3,NA,NA,TGTGCCAGCAGCGCCGCCCCTTCTGGAAACACCATATATTTT,CASSAAPSGNTIYF
TRBV7-9,TRBJ2-5,NA,NA,TGTGCCAGCAGCCAGAGACCGCAGGGACGGGGGTACTTC,CASSQRPQGRGYF
TRBV18,TRBJ2-7,NA,NA,TGTGCCAGCTCACGGTCAGGGTCCTACGAGCAGTACTTC,CASSRSGSYEQYF
TRBV16,TRBJ2-1,NA,NA,TGTGCCAGCAGCCAATCAAACGCTGGGCAGTTCTTC,CASSQSNAGQFF
TRBV28,TRBJ2-3,NA,NA,TGTGCCAGCAGTTTAAGCTCAACAGATACGCAGTATTTT,CASSLSSTDTQYF
TRBV6-7,TRBJ2-2,TRBD1,NA,TGTGCCAGCAGTCGACGACAGGGGGCTGGCACCGGGGAGCTGTTTTTT,CASSRRQGAGTGELFF
TRBV9,TRBJ2-7,TRBD2,NA,TGTGCCAGCAGCGCCCCAGGGCGGGGGAACGAGCAGTACTTC,CASSAPGRGNEQYF
TRBV7-2,TRBJ1-6,NA,NA,TGTGCCAGCAGCCCGACATACCTAAATAATTCACCCCTCCACTTT,CASSPTYLNNSPLHF
TRBV5-1,TRBJ2-7,NA,NA,TGCGGCAGCGGCTTGGGCGGCCGAATCTACGAGCAGTACTTC,CGSGLGGRIYEQYF
TRBV5-4,TRBJ2-7,NA,NA,TGTGCCAGCAGCTTGGCCTTCGGGGGAGGCGAGCAGTACTTC,CASSLAFGGGEQYF
TRBV7-9,TRBJ1-1,TRBD1,NA,TGTGCCAGCAGCCGGACAGGGGGCCGGGACACTGAAGCTTTCTTT,CASSRTGGRDTEAFF
TRBV15,TRBJ2-7,NA,NA,TGTGCCACCAGTAATACAGGGCAGCAGTACTTC,CATSNTGQQYF
TRBV4-3,TRBJ2-2,NA,NA,TGCGCCAGCAGCCATAAGATACTTGGGGGTTCGAACACCGGGGAGCTGTTTTTT,CASSHKILGGSNTGELFF
TRBV11-2,TRBJ2-3,NA,NA,TGTGCCAGCAGCTTACCCTCTTGGGGGGGCGGAACAGATACGCAGTATTTT,CASSLPSWGGGTDTQYF
TRBV18,TRBJ1-1,NA,NA,TGTGCCAGCTCACCAAGGCAAGAGAACACTGAAGCTTTCTTT,CASSPRQENTEAFF
TRBV2,TRBJ1-3,TRBD1,NA,TGTGCCAGCAGGGACAGGGGGACTGGAAACACCATATATTTT,CASRDRGTGNTIYF
TRBV30,TRBJ1-1,NA,NA,TGTGCCTGGAAAAGGGTGCCGATAATGAACACTGAAGCTTTCTTT,CAWKRVPIMNTEAFF
TRBV6-1,TRBJ1-5,NA,NA,TGTGCCAGCAGCGGGCAGGAGCTAGGCAATCAGCCCCAGCATTTT,CASSGQELGNQPQHF
TRBV19,TRBJ1-1,NA,NA,TGTGCCAGTAGTATCGTCGGAAAGGCGGGCACTGAAGCTTTCTTT,CASSIVGKAGTEAFF
TRBV2,TRBJ2-5,NA,once,TGTGCCAGCAGAAGGGGGTTGACGAACCAAGAGACCCAGTACTTC,CASRRGLTNQETQYF
TRBV7-2,TRBJ2-3,NA,NA,TGTGCCAGCAGCTTAGCGCGGTTAATAGATACGCAGTATTTT,CASSLARLIDTQYF